These 18 T cell receptor beta chains were sequenced from one sample in a study of CD8+CD57+ T cells in acquired aplastic anemia (dated 2018 in TCRdb). This sample was sequenced with an Illumina HiSeq 2000. Genomic DNA served as template for TCR beta VDJ combination and CDR3 sequence profiling. The public reads were run again by TCRdb, first through fastp at Q25 and then through MiXCR, and only productive beta chains were kept. Here each entry gathers all rows of one CDR3 protein and keeps the most common genes and DNA. Counted in this sample were about 130,000 distinct CDR3 sequences; roughly 50% of them appeared once. The ten largest account for under 3% of the sample. What was sequenced was sorted CD4+, CD8+, or CD8+CD57+ T cells (not recorded which) from PBMCs. Receptors originate from a human donor in good health, serving as a control.

There are many counts of this clonotype. The CDR3 coding sequence is TGCAGTGCTAGGGTAGGGACGGGTAACACCATATATTTT. It specifies CSARVGTGNTIYF. This chain joins TRBV20-1 and TRBJ1-3; a weak D match, TRBD1 (5 bases). This CDR3 contains 13 residues. In germline, CDR1 is DFQATT, CDR2 SNEGSKA (reference sequence). V lost 3 bases to trimming and J lost 7 bases, with 13 bases between them.

The J gene is TRBJ1-2, the V gene TRBV4-1; 7 nucleotides agree with TRBD1. The ends lost 3 bases at V and 7 bases at J; junction bases unmatched: 11. The germline gives CDR1 MGHRA, CDR2 YSYEKL. CDR3 size: 15 residues. DNA for the CDR3: TGCGCCAGCAGCCAGGAAAGACAGGGACTGGTTGGCTACACCTTC. As protein: CASSQERQGLVGYTF.

The chain combines TRBV24-1 with TRBJ1-2; D possibly corresponds to TRBD1 (6 bases). V shed 7 bases and J shed 7 bases, with 15 bases lying between them. Per germline, CDR1 KGHDR and CDR2 SFDVKD. This CDR3 region has 13 residues. CDR3 coding DNA: TGTGCCACCAGCGTACAGGGAAGCTCTGGCTACACCTTC. It yields the protein CATSVQGSSGYTF.

This clonotype showed up many times. The chain couples TRBV20-1 to TRBJ1-1; 7 positions match TRBD1. V lost 2 bases and J lost 0; bases outside the gene matches: 9. The CDR3 loop spans 16 amino acids. Per the germline V gene, CDR1 is DFQATT and CDR2 is SNEGSKA (reference sequence). The CDR3 coding sequence is TGCAGTGCTAGAATTGACAGGGATTTAGTGAACACTGAAGCTTTCTTT. It is translated as CSARIDRDLVNTEAFF.

This clonotype has at least ten counts. The rearrangement joins TRBV7-3 to TRBJ1-2; 8 bases line up with TRBD1. The junction had 9 bases not matched to a gene; V was cut back by 4 bases and J by 8 bases. The CDR3 is 14 residues long. CDR1 and CDR2 (germline): SGHTA, FQGTGA. CDR3 sequence reads: CASSSTGATRGYTF. For the CDR3, the DNA is TGTGCCAGCAGCTCGACAGGGGCCACAAGGGGCTACACCTTC.

The sample holds a few counts of this clonotype. The chain links TRBV7-8 to TRBJ2-1, with 7 bases aligning to TRBD1. Germline trimming cut 5 bases from V and 9 bases from J; bases unmatched to any gene: 4. Germline CDR1 SGHVS, CDR2 FQNEAQ. CDR3 length equals 12 residues. The CDR3, as DNA: TGTGCCAGCAGCATACAGGGGACTGAGCAGTTCTTC. Its protein is CASSIQGTEQFF.

This chain links TRBV10-3 with TRBJ2-3; D is unresolved. Deletions cut 0 bases from V and 5 bases from J, with 9 bases between. Germline loops: CDR1 ENHRY, CDR2 SYGVKD. This CDR3 contains 14 residues. The CDR3 bases are TGTGCCATCAGTGAGTCGATGTCACTAGATACGCAGTATTTT. Translating it yields CAISESMSLDTQYF.

With regard to this clonotype: This could be a read error, since a much larger clone is one nucleotide away. V is TRBV7-8 and J is TRBJ2-7; 13 bases fit TRBD2. Germline CDR1 SGHVS, CDR2 FQNEAQ. The CDR3 length is 18 residues. CDR3: CASSHTSGGALSSYERYF. The CDR3 DNA is TGTGCCAGCAGCCATACTAGCGGGGGGGCTCTCAGCTCCTACGAGCGGTACTTC.

This clonotype was recorded only once. The DNA of the CDR3 is TGTGCCATCAGGTCGCTGAACACTGAAGCTTTCTTT. Translating it yields CAIRSLNTEAFF. The chain employs TRBV10-3 and TRBJ1-1; D gene uncertain. The CDR3 contains 12 residues. Germline V gene sequence: CDR1 ENHRY, CDR2 SYGVKD. The germline V and J ends were trimmed by 6 bases and 0 bases, with 5 bases remaining between them.

This chain connects TRBV10-1 to TRBJ2-5; TRBD2 matches at 15 bases. V trimming: 2 bases; J trimming: 2 bases; junction bases outside the gene matches: 3. Germline V gene data show CDR1 as WNHNN and CDR2 as SYGVQD (reference sequence). This CDR3 is 17 amino acids long. CDR3 amino acids: CASSEGLAGGRQETQYF. The CDR3 bases are TGCGCCAGCAGTGAGGGACTAGCGGGGGGGCGGCAAGAGACCCAGTACTTC.

This clonotype has more than one count but fewer than ten. The chain couples TRBV3-1 to TRBJ2-5; 10 bases map to TRBD2. CDR1 and CDR2 from the germline V gene are LGHDT and YNNKEL (reference sequence). Unmatched junction bases numbered 3, after V lost 0 bases and J lost 2 bases. The CDR3 is 16 amino acids. The CDR3: CASSQDKLAGQETQYF. The CDR3 nucleotides are TGTGCCAGCAGCCAAGATAAACTAGCGGGGCAAGAGACCCAGTACTTC.

This clonotype was detected many times. The chain carries TRBV2 and TRBJ2-1, with 8 positions matching TRBD2. Per germline, CDR1 SNHLY and CDR2 FYNNEI. The CDR3 has 16 residues. J gave up 4 bases and V 2 bases, and 7 bases lay outside the gene matches. The CDR3 loop reads CASSETGAGGYNEQFF. CDR3 coding DNA: TGTGCCAGCAGTGAAACTGGGGCGGGGGGTTACAATGAGCAGTTCTTC.

The table lists this clonotype with a few counts. The rearrangement joins TRBV18 to TRBJ1-1; TRBD1 might be the D (5 bases). CDR3 length: 15 residues. V was shortened by 5 bases and J by 0 bases, with 13 bases between the two germline ends. Germline lookup yields CDR1 KGHSH and CDR2 LQKENI. The CDR3 protein is CASSGQGSMNTEAFF. CDR3 sequence (DNA): TGTGCCAGCTCAGGGCAGGGCTCGATGAACACTGAAGCTTTCTTT.

The chain is built from TRBV2 and TRBJ2-3, with 15 bases identical to TRBD2. The CDR3 totals 16 residues. Trimming cost V 6 bases and J 5 bases; bases outside gene matches: 6. Germline loops: CDR1 SNHLY, CDR2 FYNNEI. CDR3 nucleotide sequence: TGTGCCAGCAGGAAGGGACTAGCGGGAGGTAGAGATACGCAGTATTTT. Amino acid sequence: CASRKGLAGGRDTQYF.

By sample fraction, this clonotype is medium-sized. V and J are TRBV15 and TRBJ1-6; 8 bases match TRBD1. V shed 3 bases, J shed 6 bases, and the junction held 1 base outside the gene matches. CDR1 and CDR2 from the germline V gene are LNHNV and YYDKDF (reference sequence). This CDR3 region has 14 residues. DNA of the CDR3: TGTGCCACCAGCAGGGGACAGGCTAATTCACCCCTCCACTTT. Translation gives CATSRGQANSPLHF.

V and J are TRBV7-3 and TRBJ2-5, with 12 bases that match TRBD2. The CDR3 has 16 amino acids. The V and J ends lost 3 bases and 4 bases, in that order; junction bases with no gene match: 6. Germline CDR1 reads SGHTA; CDR2 reads FQGTGA. The CDR3 is CASSFGRGLAGETQYF. CDR3 bases: TGTGCCAGCAGCTTTGGGAGGGGACTAGCGGGAGAGACCCAGTACTTC.

This clonotype appeared many times. The chain carries TRBV19 and TRBJ1-4, with unresolved D. Germline values: CDR1 LNHDA, CDR2 SQIVND (reference sequence). Between the trimmed V and J ends, which lost 3 bases and 2 bases, there was a span of 10 bases. This CDR3 spans 15 amino acids. The CDR3 bases are TGTGCCAGTAGTATTTTGGGAACGACTAATGAAAAACTGTTTTTT. It encodes CASSILGTTNEKLFF.

The CDR3 nucleotides read TGTGCCAGCAGCTTTACCGATTCACCCCTCCACTTT. It encodes CASSFTDSPLHF. This chain uses TRBV7-2 with TRBJ1-6; no firm D call. V dropped 3 bases and J dropped 8 bases, with 5 bases sitting between them. This CDR3 has 12 amino acids. Germline V CDR1 and CDR2: SGHTA, FQGNSA.